What follows describes a single TCR beta chain. What it recognizes is unknown. The junction does not match germline at one end; this may be a read error. These data belong to a study of cytomegalovirus exposure and HLA in healthy donors. General observations from the study: According to the study, 160 or so TCR beta chains were cytomegalovirus-associated. Several of the most significant clusters appeared, in a later analysis, to be linked to common viral pathogens.

The CDR3 consists of 13 residues. Germline lookup yields CDR1 LNHNV and CDR2 YYDKDF (reference sequence). The PCR used 60 Vbeta and 13 Jbeta primers. Authors' data handling: Unique TCR beta chains totaled 80 million to 100 million in a later count, with around 10 million of them shared. Clones were read by immunoSEQ multiplex PCR, and TCRdb kept only the in-frame ones, dropping some. The V and J calls and clone size are taken from that table; D and trimming were inferred from the DNA. The data contain over 250,000 clones, roughly 90% of them singletons. This TCR came from a middle-aged man in good health and CMV-seropositive. V is TRBV15 and J is TRBJ1-2; D remains ambiguous. The source material was PBMCs. The CDR3 protein is CATGNKANYDYTF. The CDR3, as DNA: TGTGCCACCGGCAACAAAGCTAACTATGACTACACCTTC.